This TCR beta chain originates from a study of blood T cell repertoires in COVID-19 (TCRdb year 2020). Study-level background: Samples from collaborators originated in the United States, Italy and Spain and spanned both the acute and convalescent phases of COVID-19. Samples came from the ongoing ImmuneRACE study (first 160 participants) plus 1,254 subjects from 6 global collaborators. A de-identified subject ID, COVID-19 status, age in years and sex were almost always included in the sample metadata. The prospective study material was composed of cDNA or gDNA derived from T cells, B-cell-depleted T cells, or PBMCs. The repertoires were made available in a free public database intended to serve as a resource for research on the immune response to SARS-CoV-2. Subjects who had been exposed to COVID-19, were actively infected with it, or had recovered from it provided the deeply sampled blood TCRbeta repertoires that made up the dataset. Where available, HLA class I and class II types were taken from metadata supplied by the sample provider and were not determined by assay-based typing. On the study overall, not on this receptor specifically: The quantity of clinical and demographic metadata differed by source and by participant and was supplied without curation.

The collaborating institutions used their own protocols to collect whole blood in K2EDTA tubes. For TCRbeta analysis, collaborators shipped samples in one of three forms: frozen whole blood, isolated PBMCs, or DNA extracted from either of those sample types. TCRbeta CDR3 regions were amplified from genomic DNA using the immunoSEQ Assay, a bias-controlled multiplex PCR. For the original study's pipeline: Within the assay, amplification of reference gene primers was used to estimate how many nucleated cells each sample contained. To quantify the absolute abundance of each unique TCRbeta CDR3 rearrangement, sequence reads were collapsed and filtered. For each sample, productive Simpson clonality was calculated as the square root of Simpson's diversity index over productive rearrangements. TCRdb stores this immuneACCESS table with in-frame sequences only. Part of the clones is absent; in the studies checked, under half of the shortfall reflects unresolved V genes, and no reason is known for the rest. For V, J and clone size, that table is used; D and trimming come from the DNA. This sample comprises about 220,000 clones, more than 65% of them detected only once. The ten largest clones represent around 3.3% of the sample.

From cysteine to phenylalanine, the CDR3 is 15 amino acids long. Only the CDR3 DNA stays, 45 bases, in frame from base 1. The germline V gene gives CDR1 as SGHVS and CDR2 as FNYEAQ. Here V drops 1 base and J drops 4 bases, and the junction holds 4 bases not matched to any gene. About this clone: Its antigen remains undetermined. Within one base of it there is no much larger clone, and no base qualities were kept.

The V gene is TRBV7-6 and the J gene is TRBJ1-3; TRBD1 matches 7 bases in the middle. The sequencing input was peripheral blood. The clonotype was recovered from a woman of 80 years or more with acute or convalescent COVID-19. In nucleotide form, the sequence is TGTGCCAGCAGCTTAGAGACAGGGCACGGAAACACCATATATTTT. This sequence encodes CASSLETGHGNTIYF.